This T cell receptor (beta chain) originates from a study of T-cell reconstitution after alpha-beta-depleted transplantation in children. The TCRbeta library was prepared with unique molecular identifiers. TCRdb reprocessed the PCR reads with MiXCR, giving one entry per CDR3 protein. The data contain 300,000 to 350,000 distinct CDR3 sequences, under 20% of them singletons. In this sample, this clonotype turned up once. No antigen is known for it. Regarding the study as a whole: The authors attributed T-cell counts and diversity one year after transplant mostly to newly produced T cells. Some patients showed high day-60 TCRbeta diversity, which derived from surviving recipient T cells and thymic progenitors. Reportedly, alpha-beta T cells present about two months post-transplant originated from several hundred expanded clones of graft origin.

This CDR3 has 15 residues. The germline V gene has CDR1 SQVTM and CDR2 ANQGSEA. Trimming took 6 bases from V and 2 from J; bases not matched to a gene: 11. Sequences were derived from PBMCs, mostly from graft donor cells, sampled 360 days after TCRalphabeta/CD19-depleted stem cell transplant. The sequence was collected from a male patient aged 2-9 years who had a stem cell transplant for acute lymphoblastic leukemia, so the T cells may come from the graft donor. The chain couples TRBV29-1 to TRBJ2-3; 7 bases are shared with TRBD2. The CDR3 sequence is CSVVAGGSSTDTQYF. The DNA for the CDR3 is TGCAGCGTGGTAGCTGGCGGGAGCTCCACAGATACGCAGTATTTT.